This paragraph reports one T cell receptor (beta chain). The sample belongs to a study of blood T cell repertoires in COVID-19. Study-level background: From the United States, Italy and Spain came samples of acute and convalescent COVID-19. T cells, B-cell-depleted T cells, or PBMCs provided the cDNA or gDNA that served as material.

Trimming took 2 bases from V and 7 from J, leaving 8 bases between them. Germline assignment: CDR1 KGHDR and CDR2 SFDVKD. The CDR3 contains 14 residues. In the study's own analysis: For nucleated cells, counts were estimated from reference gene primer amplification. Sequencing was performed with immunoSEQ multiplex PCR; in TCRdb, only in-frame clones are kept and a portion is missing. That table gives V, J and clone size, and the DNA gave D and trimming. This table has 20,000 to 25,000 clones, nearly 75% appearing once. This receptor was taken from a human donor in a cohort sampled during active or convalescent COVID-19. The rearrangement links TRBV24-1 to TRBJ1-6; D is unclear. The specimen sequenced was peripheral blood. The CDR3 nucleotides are TGTGCCACCAGTGATTCGACACTCAATTCACCCCTCCACTTT. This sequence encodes CATSDSTLNSPLHF.